This T cell receptor beta chain was documented in a study of OX40 agonist ivuxolimab in advanced cancers. Points from the study as a whole: No antigen was identified for the clonally expanded peripheral T cells.

With regard to this clone: The antigen remains unidentified.

The V and J ends lost 7 bases and 6 bases respectively, with 8 bases between them. This CDR3 is built from 11 residues. CDR1 is LNHDA, CDR2 SQIVND, per germline (reference sequence). Profiled with immunoSEQ multiplex PCR; TCRdb holds only in-frame clones, not every one. Of approximately 23,000 clones in the sample, 80% to 90% are singletons; the top ten hold roughly 9%. The rearrangement links TRBV19 to TRBJ2-3; D gene unclear. This receptor was identified in an adult with an advanced solid tumor such as melanoma, head and neck, liver or kidney cancer. Sequencing used CD4+ or CD8+ T cells sorted from blood, obtained in a trial of the OX40 agonist ivuxolimab. As DNA, the CDR3 is TGTGCCAGTAAATACGGGGATACGCAGTATTTT. This encodes CASKYGDTQYF.